This T cell receptor beta chain was captured by sequencing in a study of OX40 agonist ivuxolimab in advanced cancers. As for the study in general: Ivuxolimab doses were 0.01, 0.1, 0.3, 1.5, 3 or 10 mg/kg every 2 weeks. Three dose-escalation patients had partial responses: one with hepatocellular carcinoma and two with cutaneous melanoma. Study-wide points: At 0.1-3.0 mg/kg, partial responders had clonal expansion among the lowest observed.

Concerning this clone: Its antigen is not identified.

Germline CDR1 is SGDLS and CDR2 is YYNGEE. This CDR3 is 16 amino acids long. Trimming pared 1 base from V and 0 bases from J, leaving 11 bases between. TCRdb's copy holds only in-frame clones and misses some; the assay was immunoSEQ multiplex PCR. The sample yields about 60,000 clones, roughly 84% seen once. The chain has TRBV9 and TRBJ1-3; perhaps TRBD1 as D (5 bases). This clonotype was sampled from an adult with an advanced solid tumor such as melanoma, head and neck, liver or kidney cancer. The sequencing used CD4+ or CD8+ T cells sorted from blood, collected in a trial of the OX40 agonist ivuxolimab. This CDR3 is CASSVRDGGSGNTIYF. The CDR3 DNA sequence: TGTGCCAGCAGCGTACGGGACGGCGGCTCTGGAAACACCATATATTTT.